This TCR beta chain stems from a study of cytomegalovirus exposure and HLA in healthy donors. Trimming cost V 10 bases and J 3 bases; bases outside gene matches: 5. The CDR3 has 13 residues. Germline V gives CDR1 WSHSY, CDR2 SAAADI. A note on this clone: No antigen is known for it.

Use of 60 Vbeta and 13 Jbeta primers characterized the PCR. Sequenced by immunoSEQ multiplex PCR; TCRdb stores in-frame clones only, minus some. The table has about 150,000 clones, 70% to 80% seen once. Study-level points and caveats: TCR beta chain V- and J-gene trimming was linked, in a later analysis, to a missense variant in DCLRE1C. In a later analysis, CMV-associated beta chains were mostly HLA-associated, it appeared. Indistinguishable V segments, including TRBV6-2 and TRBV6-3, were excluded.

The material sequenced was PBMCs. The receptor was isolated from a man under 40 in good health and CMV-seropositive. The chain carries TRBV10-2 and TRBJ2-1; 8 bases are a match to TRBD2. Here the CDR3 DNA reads TGCGCCACCAGGACTAGCAACTACAATGAGCAGTTCTTC. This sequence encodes CATRTSNYNEQFF.